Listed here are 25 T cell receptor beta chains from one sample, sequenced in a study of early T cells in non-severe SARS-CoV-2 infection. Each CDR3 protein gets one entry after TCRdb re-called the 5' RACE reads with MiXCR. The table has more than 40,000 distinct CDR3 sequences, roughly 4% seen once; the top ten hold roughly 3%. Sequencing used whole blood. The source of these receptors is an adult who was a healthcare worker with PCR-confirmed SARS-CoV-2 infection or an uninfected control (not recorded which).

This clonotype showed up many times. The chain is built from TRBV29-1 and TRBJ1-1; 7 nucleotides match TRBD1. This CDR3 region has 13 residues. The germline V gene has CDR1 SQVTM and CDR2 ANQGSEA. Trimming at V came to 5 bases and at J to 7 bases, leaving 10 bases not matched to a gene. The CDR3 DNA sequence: TGCAGCGTTAAAAAACAGGGGAGAGATGAAGCTTTCTTT. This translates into CSVKKQGRDEAFF.

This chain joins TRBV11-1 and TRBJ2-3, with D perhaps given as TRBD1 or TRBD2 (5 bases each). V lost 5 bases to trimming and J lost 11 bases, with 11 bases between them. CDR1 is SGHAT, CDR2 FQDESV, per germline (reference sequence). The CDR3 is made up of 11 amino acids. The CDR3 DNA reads TGTGCCAGCAGCAACCGGGACGGGCAGTATTTT. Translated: CASSNRDGQYF.

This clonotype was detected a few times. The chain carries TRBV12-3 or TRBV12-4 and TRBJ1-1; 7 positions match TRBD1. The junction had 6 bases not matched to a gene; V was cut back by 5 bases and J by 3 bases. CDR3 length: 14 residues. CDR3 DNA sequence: TGTGCCAGCAGTCGACAGGGAGGTGACACTGAAGCTTTCTTT. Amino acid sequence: CASSRQGGDTEAFF.

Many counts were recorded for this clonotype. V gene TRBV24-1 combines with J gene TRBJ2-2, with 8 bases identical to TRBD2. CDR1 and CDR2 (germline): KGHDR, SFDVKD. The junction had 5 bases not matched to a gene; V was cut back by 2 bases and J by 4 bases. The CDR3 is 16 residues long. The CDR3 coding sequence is TGTGCCACCAGTGATTCGGGAGGGGGGCCCACCGGGGAGCTGTTTTTT. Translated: CATSDSGGGPTGELFF.

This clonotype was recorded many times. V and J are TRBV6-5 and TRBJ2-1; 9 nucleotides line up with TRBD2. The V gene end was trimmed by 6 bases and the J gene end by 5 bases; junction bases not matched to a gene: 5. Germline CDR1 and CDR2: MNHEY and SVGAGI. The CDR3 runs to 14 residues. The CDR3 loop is CASRRLAANNEQFF. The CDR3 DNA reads TGTGCCAGCAGAAGACTAGCGGCGAACAATGAGCAGTTCTTC.

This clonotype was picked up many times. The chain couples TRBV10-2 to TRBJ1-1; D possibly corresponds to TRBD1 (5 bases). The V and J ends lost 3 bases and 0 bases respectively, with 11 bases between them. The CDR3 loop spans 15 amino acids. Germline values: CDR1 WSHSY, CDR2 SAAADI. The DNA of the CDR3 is TGCGCCAGCAGTGAAACGGGACTGATGAACACTGAAGCTTTCTTT. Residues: CASSETGLMNTEAFF.

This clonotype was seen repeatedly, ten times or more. The CDR3 loop reads CASSLQGWSGYTF. In DNA form, the CDR3 reads TGTGCCAGCAGCTTACAGGGGTGGTCTGGCTACACCTTC. The genes are TRBV7-2 and TRBJ1-2, with TRBD1 as a possible D gene (6 bases). The CDR3 length is 13 residues. V was cut by 2 bases and J by 7 bases, with 11 bases left in between. CDR1 and CDR2 (germline): SGHTA, FQGNSA. The variable domain in full, with the rest retrieved from reference TRBV7-2 and TRBJ1-2, is GAGVSQSPSNKVTEKGKDVELRCDPISGHTALYWYRQSLGQGLEFLIYFQGNSAPDKSGLPSDRFSAERTGGSVSTLTIQRTQQEDSAVYLCASSLQGWSGYTFGSGTRLTVV.

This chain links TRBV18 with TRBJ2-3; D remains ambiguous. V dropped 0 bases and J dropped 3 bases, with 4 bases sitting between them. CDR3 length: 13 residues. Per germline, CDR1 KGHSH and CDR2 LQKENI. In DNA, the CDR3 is TGTGCCAGCTCACCACCGACTACAGATACGCAGTATTTT. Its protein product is CASSPPTTDTQYF.

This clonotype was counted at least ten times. The CDR3 DNA follows: TGCGCCAGCAGCGTACAGGGAAGCGAGCAGTACTTC. This translates into CASSVQGSEQYF. The gene calls are TRBV5-1 and TRBJ2-7, with a possible D match to TRBD1 (6 bases). The V end was cut by 4 bases, the J end by 6 bases, with 11 bases between. CDR1 is SGHRS and CDR2 is YFSETQ in the germline V gene. This CDR3 has 12 residues.

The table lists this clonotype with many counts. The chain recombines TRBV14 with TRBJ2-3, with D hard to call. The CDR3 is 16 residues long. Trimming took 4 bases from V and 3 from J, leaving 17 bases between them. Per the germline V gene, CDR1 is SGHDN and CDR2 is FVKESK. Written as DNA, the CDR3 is TGTGCCAGCAGCCCTTCGGGCAGAGTGAGGACAGATACGCAGTATTTT. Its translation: CASSPSGRVRTDTQYF.

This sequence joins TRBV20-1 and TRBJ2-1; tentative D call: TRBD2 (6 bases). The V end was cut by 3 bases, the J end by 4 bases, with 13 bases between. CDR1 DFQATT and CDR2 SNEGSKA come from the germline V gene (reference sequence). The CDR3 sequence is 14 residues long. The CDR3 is CSARRGWEYNEQFF. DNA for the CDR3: TGCAGTGCTAGGCGGGGTTGGGAGTACAATGAGCAGTTCTTC.

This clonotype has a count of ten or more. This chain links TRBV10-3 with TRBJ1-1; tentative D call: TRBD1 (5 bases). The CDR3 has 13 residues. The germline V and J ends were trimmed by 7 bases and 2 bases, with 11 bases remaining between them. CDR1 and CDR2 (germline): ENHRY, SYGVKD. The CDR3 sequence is CAIKEGINTEAFF. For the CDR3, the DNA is TGTGCCATCAAGGAGGGGATTAACACTGAAGCTTTCTTT.

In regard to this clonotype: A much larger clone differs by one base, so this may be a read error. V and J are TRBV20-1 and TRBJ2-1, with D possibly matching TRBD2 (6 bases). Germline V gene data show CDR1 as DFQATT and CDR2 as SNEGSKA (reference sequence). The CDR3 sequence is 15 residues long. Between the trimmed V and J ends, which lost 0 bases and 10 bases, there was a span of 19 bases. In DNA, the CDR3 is TGCAGTGCTAGAGATGCCGGTAGGGGAGGTAGCGAGCAGTTCTTC. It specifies CSARDAGRGGSEQFF.

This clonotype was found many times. CDR3 nucleotide sequence: TGTGCCAGCATTTGGGAAGCGGGACCGAACACCGGGGAGCTGTTTTTT. This codes for CASIWEAGPNTGELFF. J is TRBJ2-2 and V is TRBV6-1, with 7 bases identical to TRBD2. The CDR3 is 16 amino acids. Germline V gene data show CDR1 as MNHNS and CDR2 as SASEGT. V shed 7 bases and J 0 bases; nucleotides not matched to a gene: 8.

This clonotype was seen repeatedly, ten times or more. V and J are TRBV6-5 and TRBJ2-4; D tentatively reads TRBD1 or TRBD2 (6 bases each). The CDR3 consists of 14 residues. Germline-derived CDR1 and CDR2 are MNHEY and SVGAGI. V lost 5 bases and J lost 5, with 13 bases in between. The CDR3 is CASSPPRGQNIQYF. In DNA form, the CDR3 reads TGTGCCAGCAGTCCCCCCCGGGGGCAAAACATTCAGTACTTC.

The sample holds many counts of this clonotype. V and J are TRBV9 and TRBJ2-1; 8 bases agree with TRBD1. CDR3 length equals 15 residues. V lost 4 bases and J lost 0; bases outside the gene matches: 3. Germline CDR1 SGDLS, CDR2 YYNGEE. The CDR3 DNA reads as TGTGCCAGCAGCCGGGACAGGTTCTCCTACAATGAGCAGTTCTTC. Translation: CASSRDRFSYNEQFF.

CDR3 nucleotides: TGTGCCAGCAGCCTCCGACAGGGGAGCTCCTACGAGCAGTACTTC. Translation gives CASSLRQGSSYEQYF. V gene TRBV11-2 combines with J gene TRBJ2-7, with TRBD1 matching 8 bases. Germline V gene data show CDR1 as SGHAT and CDR2 as FQNNGV. The junction had 6 bases not matched to a gene; V was cut back by 5 bases and J by 0 bases. The CDR3 extends over 15 amino acids.

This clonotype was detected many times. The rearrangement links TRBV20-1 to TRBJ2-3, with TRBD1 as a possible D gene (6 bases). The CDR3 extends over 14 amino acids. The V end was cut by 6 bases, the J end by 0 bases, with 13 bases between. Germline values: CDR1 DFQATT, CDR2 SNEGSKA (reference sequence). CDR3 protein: CSAPRQASTDTQYF. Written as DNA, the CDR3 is TGCAGTGCGCCGAGACAGGCAAGCACAGATACGCAGTATTTT.

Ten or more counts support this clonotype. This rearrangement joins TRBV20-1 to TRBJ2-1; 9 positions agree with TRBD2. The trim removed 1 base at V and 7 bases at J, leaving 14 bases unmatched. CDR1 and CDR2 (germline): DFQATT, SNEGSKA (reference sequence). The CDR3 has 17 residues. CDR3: CSARVRAVAGALNEQFF. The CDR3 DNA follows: TGCAGTGCTAGAGTCAGGGCCGTAGCGGGGGCCCTAAATGAGCAGTTCTTC.

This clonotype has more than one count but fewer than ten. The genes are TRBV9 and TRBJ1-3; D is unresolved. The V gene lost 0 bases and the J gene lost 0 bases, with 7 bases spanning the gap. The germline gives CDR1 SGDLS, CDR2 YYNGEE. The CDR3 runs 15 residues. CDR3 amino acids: CASSVEASSGNTIYF. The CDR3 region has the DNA TGTGCCAGCAGCGTAGAGGCGTCCTCTGGAAACACCATATATTTT.

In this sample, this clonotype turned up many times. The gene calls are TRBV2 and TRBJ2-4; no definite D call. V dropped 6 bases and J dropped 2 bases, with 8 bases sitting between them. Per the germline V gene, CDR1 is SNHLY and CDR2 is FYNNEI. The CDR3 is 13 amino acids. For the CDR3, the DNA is TGTGCCAGCAGGCAGTTTTCCAAAAACATTCAGTACTTC. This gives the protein CASRQFSKNIQYF.

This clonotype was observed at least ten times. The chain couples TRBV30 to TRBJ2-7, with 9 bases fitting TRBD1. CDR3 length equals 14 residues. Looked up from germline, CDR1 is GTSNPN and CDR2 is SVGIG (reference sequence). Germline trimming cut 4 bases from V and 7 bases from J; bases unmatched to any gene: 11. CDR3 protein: CAWTPGQGFGEQYF. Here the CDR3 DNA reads TGTGCCTGGACCCCGGGACAGGGCTTTGGGGAGCAGTACTTC. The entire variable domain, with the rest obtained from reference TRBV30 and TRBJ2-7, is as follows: SQTIHQWPATLVQPVGSPLSLECTVEGTSNPNLYWYRQAAGRGLQLLFYSVGIGQISSEVPQNLSASRPQDRQFILSSKKLLLSDSGFYLCAWTPGQGFGEQYFGPGTRLTVT.

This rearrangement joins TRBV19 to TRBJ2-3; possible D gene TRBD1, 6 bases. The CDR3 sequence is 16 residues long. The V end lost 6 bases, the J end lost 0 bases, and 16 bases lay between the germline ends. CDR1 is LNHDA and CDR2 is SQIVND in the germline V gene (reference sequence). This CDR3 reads CASSAGQFFSTDTQYF. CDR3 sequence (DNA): TGTGCCAGTAGCGCCGGACAGTTTTTCAGCACAGATACGCAGTATTTT.

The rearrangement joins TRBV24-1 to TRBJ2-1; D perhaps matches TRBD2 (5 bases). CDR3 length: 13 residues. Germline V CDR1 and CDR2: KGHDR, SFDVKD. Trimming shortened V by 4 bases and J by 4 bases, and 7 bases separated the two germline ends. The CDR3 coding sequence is TGTGCCACCAGTGACGGACTTTACAATGAGCAGTTCTTC. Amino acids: CATSDGLYNEQFF.

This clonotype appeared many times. The chain's CDR3 is CASSQQGGFYEQYF. In DNA, the CDR3 is TGTGCCAGCAGTCAACAGGGTGGGTTTTACGAGCAGTACTTC. The chain links TRBV27 to TRBJ2-7; tentative D call: TRBD1 (6 bases). In germline, CDR1 is MNHEY, CDR2 SMNVEV (reference sequence). This CDR3 spans 14 amino acids. Between the trimmed V and J ends, which lost 5 bases and 4 bases, there was a span of 15 bases.